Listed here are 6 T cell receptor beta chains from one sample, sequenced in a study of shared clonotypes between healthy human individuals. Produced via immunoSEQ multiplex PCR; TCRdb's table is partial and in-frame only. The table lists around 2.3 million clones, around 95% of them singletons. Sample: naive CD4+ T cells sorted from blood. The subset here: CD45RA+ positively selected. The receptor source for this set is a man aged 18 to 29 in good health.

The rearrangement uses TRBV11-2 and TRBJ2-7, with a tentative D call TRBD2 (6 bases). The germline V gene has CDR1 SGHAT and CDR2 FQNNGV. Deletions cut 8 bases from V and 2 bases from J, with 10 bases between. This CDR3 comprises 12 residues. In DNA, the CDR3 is TGTGCCAGCCGGACGGGAGCCTACGAGCAGTACTTC. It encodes CASRTGAYEQYF.

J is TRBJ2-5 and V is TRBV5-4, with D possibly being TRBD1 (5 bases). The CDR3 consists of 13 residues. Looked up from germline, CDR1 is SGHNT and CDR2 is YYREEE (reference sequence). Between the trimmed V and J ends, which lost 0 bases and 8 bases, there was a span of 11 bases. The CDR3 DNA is TGTGCCAGCAGCTTGGACAGGAAGAGTACCCAGTACTTC. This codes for CASSLDRKSTQYF.

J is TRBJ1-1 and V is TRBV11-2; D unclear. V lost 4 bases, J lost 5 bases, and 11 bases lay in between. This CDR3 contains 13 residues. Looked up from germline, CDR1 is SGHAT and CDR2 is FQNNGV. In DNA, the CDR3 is TGTGCCAGCAGCTCCGCTGGGGAAACTGAAGCTTTCTTT. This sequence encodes CASSSAGETEAFF.

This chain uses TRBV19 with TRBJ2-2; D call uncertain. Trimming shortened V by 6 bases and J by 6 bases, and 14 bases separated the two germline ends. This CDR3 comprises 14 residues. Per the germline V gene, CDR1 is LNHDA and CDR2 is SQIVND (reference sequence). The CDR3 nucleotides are TGTGCCAGTAGCAACTCCGGGTCTGCCGGGGAGCTGTTTTTT. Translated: CASSNSGSAGELFF.

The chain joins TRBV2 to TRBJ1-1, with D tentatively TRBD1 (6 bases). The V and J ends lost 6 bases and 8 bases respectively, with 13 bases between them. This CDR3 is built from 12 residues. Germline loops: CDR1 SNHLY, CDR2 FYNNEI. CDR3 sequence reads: CASRKETGEAFF. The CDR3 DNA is TGTGCCAGCAGAAAAGAGACAGGAGAAGCTTTCTTT. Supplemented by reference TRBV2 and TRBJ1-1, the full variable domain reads EPEVTQTPSHQVTQMGQEVILRCVPISNHLYFYWYRQILGQKVEFLVSFYNNEISEKSEIFDDQFSVERPDGSNFTLKIRSTKLEDSAMYFCASRKETGEAFFGQGTRLTVV.

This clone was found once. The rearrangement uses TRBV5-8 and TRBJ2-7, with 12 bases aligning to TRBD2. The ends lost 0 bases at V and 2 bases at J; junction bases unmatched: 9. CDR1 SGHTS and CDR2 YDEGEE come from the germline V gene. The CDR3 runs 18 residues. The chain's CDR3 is CASSLGLAGVSRTYEQYF. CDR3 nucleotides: TGTGCCAGCAGCTTGGGACTAGCGGGAGTCAGTAGGACCTACGAGCAGTACTTC.